This is a list of T cell receptor beta chains from one sample in a study of blood T cell repertoires in COVID-19. Profiling relied on immunoSEQ multiplex PCR, and the TCRdb table lists in-frame clones only, not all of them. The sample contains fewer than 350,000 clones, approximately 89% of which appear only once. Sequencing was carried out using peripheral blood. These receptors were obtained from a woman in her 30s with COVID-19, enrolled during active disease. Both conserved end residues are part of each CDR3. D genes are given only for firm matches. Size is omitted from some rows. Given values are once, few, many or a class for expanded clones.

clone_size | d_call | j_call | cdr3_length | v_call | cdr3_nt | cdr3_aa
. | TRBD1 | TRBJ1-1 | 15 | TRBV27 | TGTGCCAGCAGTCCGACAGGGAATCTGAACACTGAAGCTTTCTTT | CASSPTGNLNTEAFF
. | . | TRBJ1-5 | 15 | TRBV28 | TGTGCCAGCAGTTTTATCACCTATAGCAATCAGCCCCAGCATTTT | CASSFITYSNQPQHF
. | . | TRBJ2-5 | 12 | TRBV2 | TGTGCCAGCAGGGCGGTTCGTTGGACCCAGTACTTC | CASRAVRWTQYF
. | TRBD2 | TRBJ2-3 | 19 | TRBV28 | TGTGCCAGCAGCCCGGGGCGGGGGAGAGCGGGGGAGCTCACAGATACGCAGTATTTT | CASSPGRGRAGELTDTQYF
. | . | TRBJ1-2 | 15 | TRBV9 | TGTGCCAGCAGCGTCGGGGGGCGATCTAACTATGGCTACACCTTC | CASSVGGRSNYGYTF
once | . | TRBJ1-4 | 12 | TRBV12-3/TRBV12-4 | TGTGCCAGCAGTCTCGCGTGGGAAAAACTGTTTTTT | CASSLAWEKLFF
. | . | TRBJ1-5 | 15 | TRBV5-8 | TGTGCCAGCAGCTGGGAGGGGAGAAGCAATCAGCCCCAGCATTTT | CASSWEGRSNQPQHF
. | TRBD1 | TRBJ2-4 | 13 | TRBV3-1/TRBV3-2 | TGTGCCAGCGGGGGACAGGGGGGGAACATTCAGTACTTC | CASGGQGGNIQYF
few | TRBD1 | TRBJ2-3 | 18 | TRBV19 | TGTGCCAGTAGGAGGGACGGACAGGGGGCTGCTAGCACAGATACGCAGTATTTT | CASRRDGQGAASTDTQYF
few | TRBD1 | TRBJ1-2 | 16 | TRBV6-5 | TGTGCCAGCAGTTACTCGAGGCAGGGGGATAACTATGGCTACACCTTC | CASSYSRQGDNYGYTF
. | . | TRBJ2-1 | 13 | TRBV3-1/TRBV3-2 | TGTGCCAGCAGCCAAGAACTAGCAATTTCTTTGTTCTTC | CASSQELAISLFF
. | . | TRBJ1-1 | 13 | TRBV24-1 | TGTGCCACCAGCGGAGCCGGGGGAGCTGAAGCTTTCTTT | CATSGAGGAEAFF
. | . | TRBJ2-5 | 15 | TRBV13 | TGTGCCAGCAGCTTAAAGACAGTTGCCCAAGAGACCCAGTACTTC | CASSLKTVAQETQYF
. | TRBD2 | TRBJ2-2 | 19 | TRBV4-2 | TGTGCCAGCAGCCAATACATCAGCGGGGGGGACGTTTACACCGGGGAGCTGTTTTTT | CASSQYISGGDVYTGELFF
few | . | TRBJ2-7 | 13 | TRBV2 | TGTGCCAGCAGTCCTTACGCGGGTTACGAGCAGTACTTC | CASSPYAGYEQYF
. | TRBD1 | TRBJ2-5 | 14 | TRBV28 | TGTGCCAGCAGTTTAGGGACAGTCCAAGAGACCCAGTACTTC | CASSLGTVQETQYF
. | . | TRBJ1-6 | 13 | TRBV30 | TGTGCCCTCGACAGGAGCTATAATTCACCCCTCCACTTT | CALDRSYNSPLHF
. | TRBD1 | TRBJ1-2 | 15 | TRBV2 | TGTGCCAGCAGTTATCCCCGCGACAGGGGTGGAGGCTACACCTTC | CASSYPRDRGGGYTF
. | . | TRBJ2-7 | 11 | TRBV20-1 | TGCAGTGCCTATAGCGAGGGAGAGCAGTACTTC | CSAYSEGEQYF
once | . | TRBJ2-5 | 18 | TRBV21-1 | TGTGCCAGCAGCAAGTTAGAGCAGACAGCAAGGGGGGGAGAGACCCAGTACTTC | CASSKLEQTARGGETQYF
. | TRBD1 | TRBJ1-1 | 16 | TRBV5-1 | TGCGCCAGCAGCCTAAAACCGACAGGGGATTATGGTGAAGCTTTCTTT | CASSLKPTGDYGEAFF
. | . | TRBJ1-3 | 16 | TRBV4-1 | TGCGCCAGCAGCCAAGAGTCGGGGTCCTCTGGAAACACCATATATTTT | CASSQESGSSGNTIYF
. | . | TRBJ2-1 | 18 | TRBV11-2 | TGTGCCAGCAGCTTAGATTGGCAGGGGACACCCTCCTACAATGAGCAGTTCTTC | CASSLDWQGTPSYNEQFF
once | TRBD2 | TRBJ2-1 | 14 | TRBV24-1 | TGTGCCACCAGTGACGGCGGGGGCTACAATGAGCAGTTCTTC | CATSDGGGYNEQFF
. | . | TRBJ2-7 | 11 | TRBV5-1 | TGCGCCAGCAGAGAGGGTTACGAGCAGTACTTC | CASREGYEQYF
. | . | TRBJ1-4 | 15 | TRBV2 | TGTGCCAGCAGCGAGGGGACACTAAGGAGTGAAAAACTGTTTTTT | CASSEGTLRSEKLFF
. | . | TRBJ2-1 | 11 | TRBV27 | TGTGCCAGCAGCTCGGGGGATGAGCAGTTCTTC | CASSSGDEQFF
once | TRBD1 | TRBJ1-1 | 16 | TRBV5-1 | TGCGCCAGCAGCTGGGCCCCCGGGACAGGGGGAACTGAAGCTTTCTTT | CASSWAPGTGGTEAFF
. | . | TRBJ2-3 | 15 | TRBV7-2 | TGTGCCAGCAGCTTAGAGGGACTTTCCACAGATACGCAGTATTTT | CASSLEGLSTDTQYF
. | . | TRBJ1-1 | 16 | TRBV3-1/TRBV3-2 | TGTGCCAGCAGCCCCCCTATAAAGGCGGAGAACACTGAAGCTTTCTTT | CASSPPIKAENTEAFF
. | . | TRBJ2-2 | 16 | TRBV5-1 | TGCGCCAGCAGCTTGGCGACAGGTGCGAACACCGGGGAGCTGTTTTTT | CASSLATGANTGELFF
. | TRBD2 | TRBJ2-3 | 17 | TRBV12-5 | TGTGCTAGTGGTTTGCCGTTTGAGCGGGGTCTGGCAGATACGCAGTATTTT | CASGLPFERGLADTQYF
. | TRBD1 | TRBJ1-2 | 14 | TRBV5-1 | TGCGCCAGCAGCTTCACAGGGGTTGACTATGGCTACACCTTC | CASSFTGVDYGYTF
. | . | TRBJ1-2 | 13 | TRBV19 | TGTGCCAGTAGTAGCGGGATGTACTATGGCTACACCTTC | CASSSGMYYGYTF
. | . | TRBJ1-1 | 13 | TRBV19 | TGTGCCAGTAGTCCCGGGTTGAACACTGAAGCTTTCTTT | CASSPGLNTEAFF
. | TRBD2 | TRBJ2-1 | 15 | TRBV11-3 | TGTGCCAGCAGCTTAGGACTAGCGGGGGGCAATGAGCAGTTCTTC | CASSLGLAGGNEQFF
. | TRBD2 | TRBJ2-3 | 18 | TRBV2 | TGTGCCAGCAGTCCAAGTAGCGGGGGCCTCTATTACACAGATACGCAGTATTTT | CASSPSSGGLYYTDTQYF
. | TRBD1 | TRBJ1-1 | 15 | TRBV29-1 | TGCAGCGTTGTCCCCGGGACAGGGGTCTTCGCTGAAGCTTTCTTT | CSVVPGTGVFAEAFF
. | . | TRBJ1-1 | 15 | TRBV4-1 | TGCGCCAGCAGCCAAACGGCCCAGGGTGTCACTGAAGCTTTCTTT | CASSQTAQGVTEAFF
. | TRBD1 | TRBJ2-7 | 15 | TRBV4-1 | TGCGCCAGCAGCCCAATCGTCCGGGACAGGGGGTGGCAGTACTTC | CASSPIVRDRGWQYF
once | . | TRBJ2-7 | 14 | TRBV7-8 | TGTGCCAGCAGCTTAGGAAGGGACACCTACGAGCAGTACTTC | CASSLGRDTYEQYF
few | . | TRBJ1-1 | 14 | TRBV7-8 | TGTGCCAGCAGGGCAAGTTTGGGGGCAACTGAAGCTTTCTTT | CASRASLGATEAFF
. | . | TRBJ2-3 | 13 | TRBV7-2 | TGTGCCAGCAGCTTATTATTCGGAGATACGCAGTATTTT | CASSLLFGDTQYF
. | TRBD1 | TRBJ1-1 | 15 | TRBV18 | TGTGCCAGCTCACCGCCGGGACAGGAAGGAACGGGAGCTTTCTTT | CASSPPGQEGTGAFF
. | . | TRBJ1-6 | 14 | TRBV5-4 | TGTGCCAGCAGCTTCGGCAGGGGTAATTCACCCCTCCACTTT | CASSFGRGNSPLHF
. | TRBD2 | TRBJ2-5 | 14 | TRBV9 | TGTGCCAGCAGCGACGGACTAGCGGGGGAGACCCAGTACTTC | CASSDGLAGETQYF